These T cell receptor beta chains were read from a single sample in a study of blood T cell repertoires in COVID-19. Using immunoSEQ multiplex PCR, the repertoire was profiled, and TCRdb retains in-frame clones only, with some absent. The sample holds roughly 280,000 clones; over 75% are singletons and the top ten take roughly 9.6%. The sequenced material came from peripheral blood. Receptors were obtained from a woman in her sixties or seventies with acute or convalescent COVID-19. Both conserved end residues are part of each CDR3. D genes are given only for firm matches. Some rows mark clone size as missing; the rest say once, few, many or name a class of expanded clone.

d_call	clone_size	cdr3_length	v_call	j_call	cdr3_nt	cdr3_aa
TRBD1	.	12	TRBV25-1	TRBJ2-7	TGTGCCAGCAGGAGGACAGGGGGCGAGCAGTACTTC	CASRRTGGEQYF
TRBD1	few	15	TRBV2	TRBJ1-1	TGTGCCAGTCACAGGGGGGCAGGAGGAAACACTGAAGCTTTCTTT	CASHRGAGGNTEAFF
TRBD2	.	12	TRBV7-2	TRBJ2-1	TGTGCCAGCAGCCCCTTAGCGGGGACGCAGTTCTTC	CASSPLAGTQFF
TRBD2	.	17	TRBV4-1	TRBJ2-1	TGCGCCAGCAGCCACGCGACCACTAGCGGGGGGGTCAATGAGCAGTTCTTC	CASSHATTSGGVNEQFF
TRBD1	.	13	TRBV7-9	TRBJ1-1	TGTGCCAGTAGACAGGGCCCGAACACTGAAGCTTTCTTT	CASRQGPNTEAFF
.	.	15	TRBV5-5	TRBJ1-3	TGTGCCAGCAGCCGAGAAGCTTACTCTGGAAACACCATATATTTT	CASSREAYSGNTIYF
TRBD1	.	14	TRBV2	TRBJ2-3	TGTGCCAGCAGTGGCCTGGGGACAGGGGATACGCAGTATTTT	CASSGLGTGDTQYF
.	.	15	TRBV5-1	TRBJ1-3	TGCGCCAGCAGCTTGGGGTCTAACTCTGGAAACACCATATATTTT	CASSLGSNSGNTIYF
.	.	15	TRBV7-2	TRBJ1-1	TGTGCCAGCAGTCAGGGGCACGGCGGGGGGACTGAAGCTTTCTTT	CASSQGHGGGTEAFF
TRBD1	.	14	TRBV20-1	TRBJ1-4	TGCAGTGCTGGTGGGGACAGGGGGAGGGAAAAACTGTTTTTT	CSAGGDRGREKLFF
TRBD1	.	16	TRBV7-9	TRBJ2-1	TGTGCCAGCAGCCGGGGCGGGACAGGGTCCTACAATGAGCAGTTCTTC	CASSRGGTGSYNEQFF
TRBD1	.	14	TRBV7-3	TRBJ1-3	TGTGCCAGCAGCTCAGGGACAGCTGGAAACACCATATATTTT	CASSSGTAGNTIYF
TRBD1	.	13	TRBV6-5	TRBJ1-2	TGTGCCAGCAGATCTACAGGGGACTATGGCTACACCTTC	CASRSTGDYGYTF
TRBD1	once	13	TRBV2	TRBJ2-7	TGTGCCAGCTCGGGACAGGGGAGGGTCGAGCAGTACTTC	CASSGQGRVEQYF
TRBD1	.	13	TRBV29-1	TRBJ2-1	TGCAGCGTAACAGGGGGCGAGTACAATGAGCAGTTCTTC	CSVTGGEYNEQFF
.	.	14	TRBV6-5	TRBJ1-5	TGTGCCAGCACCGAACAGGGCACCAATCAGCCCCAGCATTTT	CASTEQGTNQPQHF
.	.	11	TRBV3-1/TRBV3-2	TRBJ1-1	TGTGCCAGCGGCGGGGGTCTTAAAGCTTTCTTT	CASGGGLKAFF
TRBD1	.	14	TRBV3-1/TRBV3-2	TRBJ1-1	TGTGCCAGCACCAACGACAGGGCGAACACTGAAGCTTTCTTT	CASTNDRANTEAFF
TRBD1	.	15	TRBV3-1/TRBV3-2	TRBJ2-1	TGTGCCAGCAGCCCAACAGGGGATGGGTACAATGAGCAGTTCTTC	CASSPTGDGYNEQFF
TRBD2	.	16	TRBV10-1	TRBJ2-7	TGCGCCAGCAGTGAGGGGGGTTTGGGGACTAGAGGCGAGCAGTACTTC	CASSEGGLGTRGEQYF
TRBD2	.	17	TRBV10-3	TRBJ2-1	TGTGCCATCAGCGATCCATTAGCGGGGGAGAGGGTTAGTGAGCAGTTCTTC	CAISDPLAGERVSEQFF
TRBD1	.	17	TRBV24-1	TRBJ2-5	TGTGCCACCAAGATCGTACGCCCAGGGGGTCCACAAGAGACCCAGTACTTC	CATKIVRPGGPQETQYF
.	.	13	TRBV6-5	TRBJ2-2	TGTGCCAGCAGACCCACTGAGGCCGGGGAGCTGTTTTTT	CASRPTEAGELFF
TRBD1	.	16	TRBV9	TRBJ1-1	TGTGCCAGCAGCTCTAGACAGGGGACCGTAAACACTGAAGCTTTCTTT	CASSSRQGTVNTEAFF
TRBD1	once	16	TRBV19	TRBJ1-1	TGTGCCAGTATATCAGGACAGGGCACGCCGTGGACTGAAGCTTTCTTT	CASISGQGTPWTEAFF
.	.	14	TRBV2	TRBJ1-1	TGTGCCAGCAGTCCTGGACACAAGAACACTGAAGCTTTCTTT	CASSPGHKNTEAFF
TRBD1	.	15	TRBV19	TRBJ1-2	TGTGCCAGTACCAGGCATCGACAGGGCAATTATGGCTACACCTTC	CASTRHRQGNYGYTF
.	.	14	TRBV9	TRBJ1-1	TGTGCCAGCAGCGTAGGTCTCGTCTACACTGAAGCTTTCTTT	CASSVGLVYTEAFF
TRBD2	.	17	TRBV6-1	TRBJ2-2	TGTGCCAGCAGTGAAGATGGCGGACTAGCGAGGGCCGGGGAGCTGTTTTTT	CASSEDGGLARAGELFF
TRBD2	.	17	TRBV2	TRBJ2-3	TGTGCCAGCAGTGGACTAGCGGGGGGGAAAAGCACAGATACGCAGTATTTT	CASSGLAGGKSTDTQYF
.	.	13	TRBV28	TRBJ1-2	TGTGCCAGCAGTTTGGGGCAGGGTCGTGGCTACACCTTC	CASSLGQGRGYTF
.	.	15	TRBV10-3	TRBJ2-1	TGTGCCATCAGTCAGCGGTCCCGGTCAGGCAATGAGCAGTTCTTC	CAISQRSRSGNEQFF
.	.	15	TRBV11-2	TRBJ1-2	TGTGCCAGCAGCTTAGGCCACACAGAGTTAGGTGGCTACACCTTC	CASSLGHTELGGYTF
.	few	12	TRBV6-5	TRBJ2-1	TGTGCCAGCAGCTTTAGTGCGCGTGAGCAGTTCTTC	CASSFSAREQFF
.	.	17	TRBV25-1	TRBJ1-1	TGTGCCAGCAAAGGATCTGGGGCAGGTTTTTCTGGCACTGAAGCTTTCTTT	CASKGSGAGFSGTEAFF
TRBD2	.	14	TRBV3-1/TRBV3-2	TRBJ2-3	TGTGCCAGCAGCCCGGGACTAGCATGGGATACGCAGTATTTT	CASSPGLAWDTQYF